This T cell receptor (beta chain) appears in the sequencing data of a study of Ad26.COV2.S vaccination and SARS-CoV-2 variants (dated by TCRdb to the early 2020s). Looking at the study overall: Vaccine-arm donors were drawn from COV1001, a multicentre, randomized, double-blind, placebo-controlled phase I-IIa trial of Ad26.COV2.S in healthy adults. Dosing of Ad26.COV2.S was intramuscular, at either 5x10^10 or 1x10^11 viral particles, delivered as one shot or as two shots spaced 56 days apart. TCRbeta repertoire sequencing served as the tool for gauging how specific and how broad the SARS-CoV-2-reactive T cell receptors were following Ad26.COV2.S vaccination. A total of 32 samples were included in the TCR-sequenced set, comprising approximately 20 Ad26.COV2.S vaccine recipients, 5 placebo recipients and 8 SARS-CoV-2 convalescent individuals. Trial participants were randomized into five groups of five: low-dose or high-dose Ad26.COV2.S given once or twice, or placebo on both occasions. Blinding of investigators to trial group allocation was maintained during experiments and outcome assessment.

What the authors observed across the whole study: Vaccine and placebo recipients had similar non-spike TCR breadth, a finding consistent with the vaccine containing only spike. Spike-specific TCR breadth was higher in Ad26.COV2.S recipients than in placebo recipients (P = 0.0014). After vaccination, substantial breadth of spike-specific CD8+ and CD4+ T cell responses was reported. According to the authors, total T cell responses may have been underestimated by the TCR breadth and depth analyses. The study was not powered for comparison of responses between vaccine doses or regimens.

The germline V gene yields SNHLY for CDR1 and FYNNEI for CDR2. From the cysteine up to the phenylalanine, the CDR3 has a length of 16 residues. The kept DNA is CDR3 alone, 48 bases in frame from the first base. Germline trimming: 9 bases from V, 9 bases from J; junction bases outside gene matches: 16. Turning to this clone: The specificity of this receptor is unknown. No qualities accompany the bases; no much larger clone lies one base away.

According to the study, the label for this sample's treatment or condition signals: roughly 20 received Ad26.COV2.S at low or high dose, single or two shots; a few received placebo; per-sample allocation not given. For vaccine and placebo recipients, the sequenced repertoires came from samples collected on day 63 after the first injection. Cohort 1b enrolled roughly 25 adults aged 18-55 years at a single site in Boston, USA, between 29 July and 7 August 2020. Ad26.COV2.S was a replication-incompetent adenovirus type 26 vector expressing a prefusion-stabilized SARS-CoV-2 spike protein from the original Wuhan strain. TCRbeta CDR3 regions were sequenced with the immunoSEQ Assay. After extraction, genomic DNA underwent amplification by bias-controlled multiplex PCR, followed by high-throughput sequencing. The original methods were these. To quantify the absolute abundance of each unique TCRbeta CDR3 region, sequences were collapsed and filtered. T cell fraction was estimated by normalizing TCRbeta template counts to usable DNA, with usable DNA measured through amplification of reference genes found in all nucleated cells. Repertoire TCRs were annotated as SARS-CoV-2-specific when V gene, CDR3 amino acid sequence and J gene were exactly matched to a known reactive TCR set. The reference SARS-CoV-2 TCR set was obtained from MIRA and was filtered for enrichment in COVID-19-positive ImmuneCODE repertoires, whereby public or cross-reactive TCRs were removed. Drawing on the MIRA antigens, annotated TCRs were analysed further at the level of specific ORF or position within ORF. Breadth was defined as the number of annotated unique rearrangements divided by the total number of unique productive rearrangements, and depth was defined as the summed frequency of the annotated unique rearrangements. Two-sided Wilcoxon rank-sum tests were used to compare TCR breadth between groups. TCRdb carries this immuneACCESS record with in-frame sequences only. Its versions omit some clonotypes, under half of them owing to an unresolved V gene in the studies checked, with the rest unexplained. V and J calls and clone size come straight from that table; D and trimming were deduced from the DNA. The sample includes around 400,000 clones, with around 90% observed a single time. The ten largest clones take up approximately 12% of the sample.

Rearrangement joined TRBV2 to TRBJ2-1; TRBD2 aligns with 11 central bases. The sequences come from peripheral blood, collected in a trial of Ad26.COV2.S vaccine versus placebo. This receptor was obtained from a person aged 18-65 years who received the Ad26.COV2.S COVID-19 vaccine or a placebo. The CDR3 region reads CARNEAGLAGTFEQFF. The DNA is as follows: TGTGCCAGAAATGAGGCAGGACTAGCGGGCACCTTTGAGCAGTTCTTC.